This is a list of T cell receptor beta chains from one sample in a study of beta chain features in type 1 diabetes. This table comes from immunoSEQ multiplex PCR, and its TCRdb copy is limited to in-frame clones, with some not included. The sample consists of 200,000 to 250,000 clones, around 26% of them appearing once. The sample was central memory CD4+ T cells from blood. These receptors were obtained from a man between 25 and 39 years old in good health. Each CDR3 is given with its conserved first and last residue. Fields, in order: CDR3 length, D gene, J gene, V gene, clone size, CDR3 DNA, CDR3 protein. The D gene is left open where the match is weak. The size field is filled for only some rows; it gives once, few, many or a size class.

13 | TRBD2 | TRBJ2-5 | TRBV9 | . | TGTGCCAGCAGTTCGGGAGCGGGGGAGACCCAGTACTTC | CASSSGAGETQYF
11 | . | TRBJ2-7 | TRBV30 | few | TGTGCCTGGAGCGACAGCTACGAGCAGTACTTC | CAWSDSYEQYF
14 | . | TRBJ2-1 | TRBV9 | few | TGTGCCAGCAACCGGCTAAGGGGGAACAATGAGCAGTTCTTC | CASNRLRGNNEQFF
14 | . | TRBJ2-5 | TRBV28 | . | TGTGCCAGCAGTTTAAGGGTGTACCAAGAGACCCAGTACTTC | CASSLRVYQETQYF
15 | . | TRBJ1-4 | TRBV25-1 | . | TGTGCCAGCGGTACAGGGAAGGGGGCTAATGAAAAACTGTTTTTT | CASGTGKGANEKLFF
13 | . | TRBJ1-5 | TRBV23-1 | . | TGCGCCAGCAGTCCCACAGCCCAGGGGCCCCAGCATTTT | CASSPTAQGPQHF
12 | . | TRBJ2-7 | TRBV10-3 | few | TGTGCCATCAGTATGTCCTCCTACGAGCAGTACTTC | CAISMSSYEQYF
16 | . | TRBJ1-2 | TRBV10-3 | once | TGTGCCATCAGTGTTGTCGGGGGGCAAGCTAACTATGGCTACACCTTC | CAISVVGGQANYGYTF
15 | . | TRBJ2-7 | TRBV11-2 | few | TGTGCCAGCAGCTTAGATAAGGCCGGTTCCTACGAGCAGTACTTC | CASSLDKAGSYEQYF
14 | . | TRBJ2-3 | TRBV7-2 | . | TGTGCCAGCAGCTTGGGGGCGGGGACAGATACGCAGTATTTT | CASSLGAGTDTQYF
16 | . | TRBJ2-2 | TRBV4-2 | . | TGTGCCAGCAGCCAAGATCCCGAAAGTTACACCGGGGAGCTGTTTTTT | CASSQDPESYTGELFF
17 | TRBD2 | TRBJ2-7 | TRBV10-3 | few | TGTGCCATCAGTGAGTCAATGGGACTAGCGGGATACTACGAGCAGTACTTC | CAISESMGLAGYYEQYF
14 | TRBD1 | TRBJ2-7 | TRBV30 | . | TGTGCCTGGGACAGGGGCTACAGCTCCTACGAGCAGTACTTC | CAWDRGYSSYEQYF
14 | . | TRBJ1-5 | TRBV6-5 | . | TGTGCCAGCAGTTACTCGACAGAATATCAGCCCCAGCATTTT | CASSYSTEYQPQHF
13 | . | TRBJ1-2 | TRBV7-2 | . | TGTGCCAGCAGCTTAGCAGGTGGCTATGGCTACACCTTC | CASSLAGGYGYTF
14 | . | TRBJ2-3 | TRBV2 | few | TGTGCCAGCAACGGGGGACAGAGCACAGATACGCAGTATTTT | CASNGGQSTDTQYF
16 | TRBD1 | TRBJ1-6 | TRBV18 | . | TGTGCCAGCTCACCAACTCCGGGACAGGGGCTCTCACCCCTCCACTTT | CASSPTPGQGLSPLHF
14 | TRBD1 | TRBJ2-5 | TRBV5-1 | . | TGCGCCAGCAGCATGGGACAGGGAGAAGAGACCCAGTACTTC | CASSMGQGEETQYF
14 | TRBD1 | TRBJ2-7 | TRBV2 | . | TGTGCCAGCAGTGAGCTGACAGGGAGCGGCGAGCAGTACTTC | CASSELTGSGEQYF
15 | . | TRBJ1-2 | TRBV6-6 | few | TGTGCCAGCAGTTACGCCGAGGTATCCCGATATGGCTACACCTTC | CASSYAEVSRYGYTF
15 | TRBD1 | TRBJ2-1 | TRBV4-3 | . | TGCGCCAGCAGCCAACCGGGACAGGGGTCCAATGAGCAGTTCTTC | CASSQPGQGSNEQFF
12 | . | TRBJ2-3 | TRBV29-1 | many | TGCAGCGTTGATGGGGGAACAGATACGCAGTATTTT | CSVDGGTDTQYF
18 | TRBD1 | TRBJ1-6 | TRBV6-7 | few | TGTGCCAGCAGTTTTCGTCCGGGACAGGTTTACCATAATTCACCCCTCCACTTT | CASSFRPGQVYHNSPLHF
15 | . | TRBJ2-6 | TRBV19 | . | TGTGCCAGTAGTACCTTCGGGACCGGGGCCAACGTCCTGACTTTC | CASSTFGTGANVLTF
15 | TRBD2 | TRBJ2-1 | TRBV7-9 | few | TGTGCCAGCAGCTCCGGACTAGCGGGAGTTAGTGAGCAGTTCTTC | CASSSGLAGVSEQFF
14 | . | TRBJ2-5 | TRBV29-1 | . | TGCAGCGTTTCCCCCGACCGAATAAGGGAGACCCAGTACTTC | CSVSPDRIRETQYF
16 | TRBD2 | TRBJ2-1 | TRBV5-6 | few | TGTGCCAGCAGCAAAATAGCGGGAGGCTCCTACAATGAGCAGTTCTTC | CASSKIAGGSYNEQFF
15 | TRBD1 | TRBJ1-2 | TRBV4-1 | . | TGCGCCAGCAGCCAGCCCGCAGGGGGGGTGTTTGGCTACACCTTC | CASSQPAGGVFGYTF
14 | . | TRBJ2-7 | TRBV6-5 | . | TGTGCCAGCAGTTACAGGGGGACTAACCACGAGCAGTACTTC | CASSYRGTNHEQYF
13 | . | TRBJ2-7 | TRBV7-2 | . | TGTGCCAGCAGCTGGCAGCCTTTGGACGAGCAGTACTTC | CASSWQPLDEQYF
17 | TRBD1 | TRBJ2-1 | TRBV6-1 | . | TGTGCCAGCAGTGAACGAGTGGGACAGCTCTCCTACAATGAGCAGTTCTTC | CASSERVGQLSYNEQFF
16 | . | TRBJ2-1 | TRBV7-6 | . | TGTGCCAGCAGCCCCAGAGGCAGGAGCTCCTACAATGAGCAGTTCTTC | CASSPRGRSSYNEQFF
17 | . | TRBJ2-2 | TRBV5-1 | . | TGCGCCAGCAGCTTGGCCGGGGCAGGCCCGAACACCGGGGAGCTGTTTTTT | CASSLAGAGPNTGELFF
15 | TRBD2 | TRBJ2-3 | TRBV5-5 | few | TGTGCCAGCAGCCCCCAGCGGGAGGTCATAGATACGCAGTATTTT | CASSPQREVIDTQYF
15 | TRBD1 | TRBJ1-1 | TRBV7-9 | . | TGTGCCAGCAGCCACTGGGACAGGGGGCGGCCTGGAGCTTTCTTT | CASSHWDRGRPGAFF
15 | . | TRBJ1-1 | TRBV28 | . | TGTGCCAGCAGTTTTAGGGGACGGGGGAACACTGAAGCTTTCTTT | CASSFRGRGNTEAFF
14 | . | TRBJ2-7 | TRBV7-2 | . | TGTGCCAGCAGCTTCGGCGGCTGGGGCTACGAGCAGTACTTC | CASSFGGWGYEQYF
15 | . | TRBJ1-1 | TRBV5-1 | . | TGCGCCAGCAGCTTGATTCGGAATTCTAACACTGAAGCTTTCTTT | CASSLIRNSNTEAFF
13 | . | TRBJ1-1 | TRBV2 | . | TGTGCCAGCAAGCTAATCGGGGACACTGAAGCTTTCTTT | CASKLIGDTEAFF
13 | TRBD1 | TRBJ2-1 | TRBV7-9 | . | TGTGCCAGCGCTGGGACAGCCTACAATGAGCAGTTCTTC | CASAGTAYNEQFF
14 | . | TRBJ2-2 | TRBV7-2 | . | TGTGCCAGCAGCTTATCTTCAAACACCGGGGAGCTGTTTTTT | CASSLSSNTGELFF
14 | . | TRBJ2-1 | TRBV5-4 | . | TGTGCCAGCAGCCAGGACATCTACGGCAATGAGCAGTTCTTC | CASSQDIYGNEQFF